The 20 T cell receptor beta chains below all came from one sample that was sequenced in a study of T cell responses to AZD1222 COVID-19 vaccine. TCRdb keeps only in-frame clones here, not all; method: immunoSEQ multiplex PCR. The data show about 150,000 clones, roughly 90% seen once. The sample was peripheral blood, taken 28 days after the second AZD1222 dose. The receptors stem from an adult who received the AZD1222 COVID-19 vaccine.

Concerning this clone itself: One end of the junction is discordant with germline, which a read error may explain. The chain is built from TRBV19 and TRBJ1-5; D unclear. The germline V gene encodes CDR1 LNHDA and CDR2 SQIVND (reference sequence). The CDR3 length is 15 residues. The CDR3: CASTRNSFYDQPQHF. As DNA, the CDR3 is TGTGCTAGTACTAGGAACTCTTTCTACGATCAGCCCCAGCATTTT.

This rearrangement joins TRBV28 to TRBJ2-2, with 8 bases aligning to TRBD1. Unmatched junction bases numbered 7, after V lost 10 bases and J lost 0 bases. The CDR3 extends over 15 amino acids. Germline V CDR1 and CDR2: MDHEN, SYDVKM. The CDR3 loop reads CATRSQGANTGELFF. The CDR3 DNA sequence: TGTGCCACTCGTTCACAGGGGGCGAACACCGGGGAGCTGTTTTTT.

The rearrangement joins TRBV16 to TRBJ1-2; perhaps TRBD1 as D (6 bases). Trimming pared 2 bases from V and 4 bases from J, leaving 8 bases between. This CDR3 spans 13 amino acids. The germline V gene has CDR1 KGHSY and CDR2 FQNENV. CDR3 protein: CASSQDRLYGYTF. The CDR3 DNA is TGTGCCAGCAGCCAAGACAGGCTCTATGGCTACACCTTC.

The chain has TRBV28 and TRBJ2-7; TRBD1 agrees at 9 bases. The ends lost 5 bases at V and 2 bases at J; junction bases unmatched: 10. The germline V gene has CDR1 MDHEN and CDR2 SYDVKM. The CDR3 has 16 amino acids. The CDR3 protein is CASSPGTGSVAYEQYF. In DNA form, the CDR3 reads TGTGCCAGCAGTCCCGGGACAGGGTCGGTGGCCTACGAGCAGTACTTC.

This clone was recorded only once. The V call is TRBV7-9, the J call TRBJ2-7; D assignment may be TRBD1 or TRBD2 (5 bases each). The V end lost 2 bases, the J end lost 3 bases, and 8 bases lay between the germline ends. The CDR3 sequence is 13 residues long. Germline assignment: CDR1 SEHNR and CDR2 FQNEAQ (reference sequence). The CDR3 bases are TGTGCCAGCAGCTTATGGGGGAACTACGAGCAGTACTTC. Its translation: CASSLWGNYEQYF. Filled out from reference TRBV7-9 and TRBJ2-7, the complete variable domain reads DTGVSQNPRHKITKRGQNVTFRCDPISEHNRLYWYRQTLGQGPEFLTYFQNEAQLEKSRLLSDRFSAERPKGSFSTLEIQRTEQGDSAMYLCASSLWGNYEQYFGPGTRLTVT.

This rearrangement joins TRBV6-2 or TRBV6-3 to TRBJ2-2; 9 bases match TRBD1. The CDR3 consists of 16 residues. V gave up 3 bases and J gave up 7 bases; unmatched junction bases: 9. Germline loops: CDR1 MNHEY, CDR2 SVGEGT. CDR3 protein: CASSYRGTGPLGELFF. CDR3 DNA sequence: TGTGCCAGCAGTTATAGGGGGACAGGGCCGCTCGGGGAGCTGTTTTTT.

The chain employs TRBV28 and TRBJ2-2; D may be TRBD1 or TRBD2 (5 bases each). V lost 5 bases and J lost 5, with 18 bases in between. The V gene's germline CDR1 is MDHEN and CDR2 SYDVKM. The CDR3 is 16 residues long. In nucleotides, the CDR3 is TGTGCCAGCAGTCCCATTGGGGAGAGACAGACCGGGGAGCTGTTTTTT. Translated, it gives CASSPIGERQTGELFF.

This clone was counted a single time. The rearrangement uses TRBV29-1 and TRBJ2-3; 12 nucleotides agree with TRBD2. Germline V gene lookup returns CDR1 SQVTM and CDR2 ANQGSEA. The CDR3 is made up of 16 amino acids. Trimming cost V 6 bases and J 0 bases; bases outside gene matches: 7. The CDR3 protein is CSVPGTSGSSTDTQYF. In nucleotides, the CDR3 is TGCAGCGTCCCGGGGACTAGCGGGTCGAGCACAGATACGCAGTATTTT.

The V call is TRBV5-1, the J call TRBJ2-1; 11 bases match TRBD2. CDR3 length: 20 amino acids. Germline trimming cut 0 bases from V and 4 bases from J; bases unmatched to any gene: 15. Germline-derived CDR1 and CDR2 are SGHRS and YFSETQ. The DNA for the CDR3 is TGCGCCAGCAGCTTGGGAAACAGGGAATGGACTAGCGGGTCATACAATGAGCAGTTCTTC. Amino acid sequence: CASSLGNREWTSGSYNEQFF. The full variable domain, its missing parts supplied by reference TRBV5-1 and TRBJ2-1, is KAGVTQTPRYLIKTRGQQVTLSCSPISGHRSVSWYQQTPGQGLQFLFEYFSETQRNKGNFPGRFSGRQFSNSRSEMNVSTLELGDSALYLCASSLGNREWTSGSYNEQFFGPGTRLTVL.

The V and J genes are TRBV28 and TRBJ2-1; 10 bases line up with TRBD1. The CDR3 is 14 amino acids. Germline assignment: CDR1 MDHEN and CDR2 SYDVKM. V lost 7 bases, J lost 9 bases, and 9 bases stayed unmatched. CDR3 DNA: TGTGCCAGCATAGGAGGGACAGGGGTGAGTGAGCAGTTCTTC. As protein: CASIGGTGVSEQFF. The full variable domain, completed using reference TRBV28 and TRBJ2-1, is DVKVTQSSRYLVKRTGEKVFLECVQDMDHENMFWYRQDPGLGLRLIYFSYDVKMKEKGDIPEGYSVSREKKERFSLILESASTNQTSMYLCASIGGTGVSEQFFGPGTRLTVL.

The J gene is TRBJ1-1, the V gene TRBV6-5, with D unresolved. There are 14 residues in the CDR3. The V end was cut by 5 bases, the J end by 3 bases, with 13 bases between. CDR1 is MNHEY, CDR2 SVGAGI, per germline. The CDR3: CASSRRVRDTEAFF. In DNA, the CDR3 is TGTGCCAGCAGTAGGAGGGTGAGGGACACTGAAGCTTTCTTT.

V usage is TRBV12-3 or TRBV12-4 and J usage is TRBJ2-1; 9 nucleotides align to TRBD2. V lost 5 bases and J lost 8; bases outside the gene matches: 4. The length of the CDR3 is 13 residues. This CDR3 is CASSQQREDEQFF. CDR3 nucleotides: TGTGCCAGCAGTCAACAGCGGGAGGATGAGCAGTTCTTC.

The chain employs TRBV29-1 and TRBJ2-7; possible D gene TRBD1, 6 bases. Germline values: CDR1 SQVTM, CDR2 ANQGSEA. The CDR3 has 11 amino acids. Trimming took off 7 bases at V and 6 bases at J, with 13 bases between the two ends. CDR3 protein: CSGGTGIEQYF. The CDR3 coding sequence is TGCAGCGGGGGCACAGGGATCGAGCAGTACTTC.

V and J are TRBV6-2 or TRBV6-3 and TRBJ1-2; D is perhaps TRBD1 (5 bases). The CDR3 runs 17 residues. V lost 2 bases and J 4 bases, leaving 20 bases between the germline ends. Germline CDR1 is MNHEY and CDR2 is SVGEGT. The CDR3 sequence is CASSYLTGIQGTYGYTF. The CDR3, as DNA: TGTGCCAGCAGTTACCTAACTGGGATCCAAGGGACCTATGGCTACACCTTC.

The rearrangement joins TRBV29-1 to TRBJ1-2; a weak D match, TRBD1 (6 bases). V lost 7 bases and J lost 0, with 12 bases in between. Germline CDR1 reads SQVTM; CDR2 reads ANQGSEA. CDR3 length: 13 amino acids. This CDR3 reads CSGRTASNYGYTF. DNA of the CDR3: TGCAGCGGGAGGACAGCTTCTAACTATGGCTACACCTTC.

J is TRBJ2-1 and V is TRBV9, with TRBD2 matching over 10 bases. Per the germline V gene, CDR1 is SGDLS and CDR2 is YYNGEE. V gave up 0 bases and J gave up 8 bases; unmatched junction bases: 5. This CDR3 is 15 amino acids long. The CDR3 DNA reads TGTGCCAGCAGCGTAGGGCCTAGCGGGAGCGATGAGCAGTTCTTC. Protein sequence: CASSVGPSGSDEQFF.

This chain uses TRBV7-9 with TRBJ2-7; TRBD1 matches 8 bases. Germline V gives CDR1 SEHNR, CDR2 FQNEAQ (reference sequence). V lost 5 bases, J lost 0 bases, and 9 bases stayed unmatched. The CDR3 consists of 16 residues. In nucleotides, the CDR3 is TGTGCCAGCAGCACTGGACAGGGTACGGTCTCCTACGAGCAGTACTTC. Its protein is CASSTGQGTVSYEQYF.

The table lists this clone with a count of one. V is TRBV5-1 and J is TRBJ1-4, with D possibly TRBD1 on 5 matching bases. This CDR3 comprises 16 residues. Looked up from germline, CDR1 is SGHRS and CDR2 is YFSETQ. The V and J ends lost 0 bases and 1 base respectively, with 10 bases between them. The CDR3 sequence is CASSLAVQGTNEKLFF. In DNA, the CDR3 is TGCGCCAGCAGCTTGGCCGTTCAGGGAACTAATGAAAAACTGTTTTTT.

This rearrangement joins TRBV7-8 to TRBJ2-2; 14 bases agree with TRBD2. Germline CDR1 SGHVS, CDR2 FQNEAQ. V dropped 5 bases and J dropped 2; count of bases not matched to a gene: 13. The length of the CDR3 is 20 residues. The CDR3 region has the DNA TGTGCCAGCAGCCCCGCCCGGTCCGGGACTAGCGGGAGAAACACCGGGGAGCTGTTTTTT. Residues: CASSPARSGTSGRNTGELFF.

The chain has TRBV4-3 and TRBJ2-1; maybe TRBD2 (6 bases). With 1 base removed from V and 2 bases from J, the gap between germline ends came to 21 bases. The CDR3 contains 19 residues. Germline CDR1 reads LGHNA; CDR2 reads YSLEER. In DNA, the CDR3 is TGCGCCAGCAGCCAAGTATTATTGGTGAGAGGAGGGGCCTACAATGAGCAGTTCTTC. This sequence encodes CASSQVLLVRGGAYNEQFF.